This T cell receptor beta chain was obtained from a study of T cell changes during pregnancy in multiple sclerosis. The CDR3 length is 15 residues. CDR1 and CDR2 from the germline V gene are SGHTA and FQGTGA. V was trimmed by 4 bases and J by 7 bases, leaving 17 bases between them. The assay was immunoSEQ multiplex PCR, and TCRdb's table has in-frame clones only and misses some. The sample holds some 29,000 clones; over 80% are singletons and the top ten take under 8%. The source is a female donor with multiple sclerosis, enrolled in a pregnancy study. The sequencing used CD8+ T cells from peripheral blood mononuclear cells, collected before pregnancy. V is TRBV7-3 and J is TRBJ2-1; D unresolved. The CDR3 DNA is TGTGCCAGCAGCTCGAGCCCGCAACCCCGAAATGAGCAGTTCTTC. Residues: CASSSSPQPRNEQFF.